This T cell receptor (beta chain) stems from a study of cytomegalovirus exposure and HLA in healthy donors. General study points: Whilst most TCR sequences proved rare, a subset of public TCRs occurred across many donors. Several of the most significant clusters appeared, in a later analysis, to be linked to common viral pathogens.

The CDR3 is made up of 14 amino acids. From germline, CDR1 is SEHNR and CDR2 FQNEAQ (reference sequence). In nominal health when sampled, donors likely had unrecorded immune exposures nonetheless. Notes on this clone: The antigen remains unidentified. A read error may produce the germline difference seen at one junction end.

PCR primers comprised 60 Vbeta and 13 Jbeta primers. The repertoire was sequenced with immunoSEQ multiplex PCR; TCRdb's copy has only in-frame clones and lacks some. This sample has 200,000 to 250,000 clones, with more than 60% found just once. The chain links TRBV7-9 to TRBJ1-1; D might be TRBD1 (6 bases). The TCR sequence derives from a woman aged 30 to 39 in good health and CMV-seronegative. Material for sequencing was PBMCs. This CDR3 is CSSSAGTLNTEAFF. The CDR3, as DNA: TGTTCCAGCAGCGCCGGGACACTGAACACTGAAGCTTTCTTT.